This T cell receptor beta chain comes out of a study of T cell clones after liver transplantation (dated by TCRdb to about 2019). Some background on the complete study: Samples were obtained from ITN030ST, a randomized trial in which withdrawal of immunosuppression was attempted within 2 years of liver transplantation. After a pre-transplant mixed lymphocyte reaction, TCRbeta sequencing was used to pinpoint donor-reactive T cell clones, which were subsequently tracked in post-transplant blood. As an antigen-independent comparator for the donor-reactive sequences, third party-reactive TCRbeta sequences from pre-transplant MLRs were identified as well. Three of the eight recipients were HCV-positive; the others were transplanted for non-autoimmune, non-viral indications. Until randomization at 12-24 months post-transplant, subjects were given standard immunosuppression, with no induction therapy. Tolerance was defined as complete immunosuppression withdrawal for at least one year with no rise in liver enzymes beyond twice the upper limit of normal. Blood samples were taken pre-transplant, pre-randomization before withdrawal, and post-randomization after full withdrawal or failed withdrawal. A cohort of 8 liver transplant recipients was studied, of whom 3 were classified as tolerant and 5 as non-tolerant. What the study reported, not specific to this receptor: When repertoire turnover was accounted for, significantly reduced detection of donor-reactive sequences was found in 7 of 8 subjects for CD4 and in 8 of 8 subjects for CD8. Because no allograft tissue specimens were available, donor-reactive T cells may have migrated into the graft instead of being deleted. Because of small, heterogeneous patient numbers and non-standardized post-transplant time points, the conclusions were only preliminary. In most of the 8 subjects, regardless of tolerance or HCV status, circulating donor-reactive CD4 TCRbeta sequences dropped significantly post-transplant. Donor-reactive sequences declined more than third party-reactive ones, suggesting partial antigen-specific deletion unrelated to withdrawal success. Low numbers of available donor cells limited the measurable donor-reactive repertoire in two subjects.

Unstimulated PBMCs, after thawing, were stained for CD3, CD4 and CD8 and then FACS-sorted into CD3+CD4+ and CD3+CD8+ populations. Each of the 8 studied subjects was randomized to immunosuppression withdrawal. Genomic DNA was isolated with the Qiagen DNeasy Blood and Tissue Kit. Frozen genomic DNA underwent high-throughput TCRbeta CDR3 sequencing by immunoSEQ, including PCR amplification, mapping, bias correction and internal controls. The study's processing was this. Only productive rearrangements were retained, and each unique TCRbeta sequence was defined by its CDR3 nucleotide sequence together with its V and J gene. Donor-reactive sequences required at least 5-fold expansion in CFSE-low cells versus unstimulated pre-transplant cells and at least 0.01% frequency. Minimum frequency thresholds were set for each subject based on the unstimulated sample with the lowest template count, ensuring at least 90% detection power. Repertoire turnover was measured by Jensen-Shannon divergence between the top 1000 TCRbeta sequences post- and pre-transplant. Changes in detection of donor-reactive sequences were assessed with two-sided Fisher's exact tests. The clones in this table, taken by TCRdb from immuneACCESS, are in-frame only. Not every clone is retained; where verified, under half of the shortfall comes from an unresolved V gene, and the cause of the rest is unknown. The D gene and trimming were derived from the DNA, and the V and J assignments and clone size from that table. This sample has about 75,000 clones in its table, and around 84% of those were observed once. Of the sample, 2% to 2.5% falls within the top ten clones.

As for this clone: Its antigen is unknown. Base quality data are lacking; no much larger clone is found one base away.

The germline V gene sets CDR1 to KGHSH and CDR2 to LQKENI. The CDR3 contains 13 residues, cysteine and phenylalanine counted. CDR3 DNA only is kept here, 39 bases in frame from base 1. The junction carries 5 bases between V and J, which are trimmed by 2 bases and 0 bases respectively. This TCR came from a human patient who received a liver transplant. Once a transplant has taken place, some T cells may be donor derived. The chain joins TRBV18 to TRBJ2-7; no D gene is confidently identified. The specimen comprised CD4+ T cells from blood, sampled about 50 months after liver transplant. The DNA sequence is as follows: TGTGCCAGCTCACCATTCAGCTCCTACGAGCAGTACTTC. This is translated as CASSPFSSYEQYF.